This TCR beta chain was profiled in a study of T-cell memory formation after mild COVID-19. Broader study findings: Mainly CM and EM harbored the contracting CD4+ clones; mainly EMRA harbored the CD8+ ones. While clones contracting from day 15 to 85 were balanced between CD4 and CD8, later expanders leaned CD4+. Within pre-infection memory, some responding clones were found, suggesting cross-reactive memory joined.

There are 17 residues in the CDR3. The V gene lost 6 bases and the J gene lost 0 bases, with 19 bases spanning the gap. CDR1 and CDR2 (germline): SGHVS, FNYEAQ. For this clonotype: As yet, its antigen is unknown.

5'RACE, which relied on constant-segment primers, yielded TCR alpha and TCR beta cDNA libraries carrying sample barcodes and UMIs. Using its own MiXCR run on the 5' RACE reads, TCRdb lists one record per CDR3 protein. The repertoire consists of around 320,000 distinct CDR3 sequences, with roughly an eighth occurring once and the leading ten covering approximately 22%. The specimen was PBMCs or a T cell subset sorted from them (not recorded which). The J gene is TRBJ2-3, the V gene TRBV7-6; D may be TRBD2 (6 bases). This receptor was obtained from a man aged 18 to 35 who had mild COVID-19 (a few samples of this study predate the infection). Cell type and time point are not known. DNA of the CDR3: TGTGCCAGCAGGTCCGGCCGCGAGGCGGGGAGCACAGATACGCAGTATTTT. Translated, it gives CASRSGREAGSTDTQYF.